The clone carrying this TCR beta chain has ten or more counts. The antigen remains undetermined. The data originate from a study of regulatory T cells in long-lasting Graves disease. The time point is: newly diagnosed GD, antithyroid drugs for less than 3 months. RNA extracted from PBMCs served as the sequencing template. Overall study findings and caveats: Peripheral blood, not thyroid tissue, was the sole material studied. Fewer public clonotypes were shared by new patients (around 1,000) than by persistent patients (2,741).

Arm-PCR of CDR3 regions and iRepertoire HTBI primers were used to build TCR beta libraries. TCRdb passed the multiplex PCR reads through MiXCR, listing each CDR3 protein once. The table includes roughly 410,000 distinct CDR3 sequences, about 15% detected once. These data also formed part of another study, on T cells in Graves' hyperthyroidism and ophthalmopathy. From that second work: Lactation, pregnancy, other autoimmune disease or uncontrolled infection excluded patients.

The source is a woman aged 35 to 49 with Graves disease. The source material was peripheral blood mononuclear cells (PBMCs), sampled at new diagnosis, from a patient treated with antithyroid drugs.

The chain's CDR3 is CASSPKGESYEQFF. The DNA for the CDR3 is TGTGCCAGCTCACCAAAGGGGGAGTCATATGAGCAGTTCTTC. The chain recombines TRBV18 with TRBJ2-1; the D gene is possibly TRBD1 (6 bases). Trimming removed 2 bases at V and 8 bases at J, with 13 bases between. The germline V gene has CDR1 KGHSH and CDR2 LQKENI. This CDR3 contains 14 residues.